The sequence of this TCR beta chain was determined in a study of T cell repertoires in cytomegalovirus infection. Study background: Public TCR beta signatures marked donors with CMV infection and the matching HLA.

This CDR3 contains 14 residues. Germline assignment: CDR1 SGHTA and CDR2 FQGNSA. V shed 2 bases, J shed 4 bases, and the junction held 5 bases outside the gene matches. This clonotype has a handful of counts. Antigen: not known. Each CDR3 protein gets one entry after TCRdb re-called the reads with MiXCR. This table has around 430,000 distinct CDR3 sequences, approximately 46% appearing once. The chain has TRBV7-2 and TRBJ2-7, with TRBD2 matching over 7 bases. The sequence was collected from a human donor in good health (CMV status not recorded). Some clones in this sample may be carry-over from other donors' samples. This specimen was cultured PBMCs, taken from culture after CMV antigen stimulation. CDR3 sequence: CASSLLAGLYEQYF. For the CDR3, the DNA is TGTGCCAGCAGCTTATTGGCGGGACTATACGAGCAGTACTTC.